This note documents a single T cell receptor beta chain sequence. No antigen is known for it. No per-base quality is available; no much larger clone lies one base away. The protocol used for the library was the immunoSEQ multiplex PCR assay. A mixture of 60 forward primers for TCR Vbeta segments and 13 reverse primers for TCR Jbeta segments was used in the multiplex PCR. The CDR3 region of rearranged TCR beta genes was amplified from genomic DNA by a multiplex PCR assay. Amplified TCR beta libraries were sequenced as 87-base-pair reads on the Illumina HiSeq System. In the source study's methods: A later analysis tallied approximately 87 million unique TCR beta chains across the 640 or so repertoires, and some 10 million of those chains were shared by two or more donors. Raw reads were error-corrected and collapsed into unique sequences by a nearest-neighbor algorithm in which closely related sequences were merged to remove PCR and sequencing errors. Alignment of CDR3 sequences to IMGT reference sequences was used to assign V, D and J gene segments. Each retained sequence needed at least a six-nucleotide match to both a V gene segment and a J gene segment. Rearrangements were classified as productive when the CDR3 lacked stop codons and remained in frame with V and J, and all other rearrangements were classified as non-productive. CDR3 was defined according to IMGT convention as the region running from the second conserved V-encoded cysteine to the conserved J-encoded phenylalanine. Sequences without an unambiguous match to a single V gene segment were excluded from the earlier analysis of about 600 of the donors. An earlier analysis of fewer than 750 of the donors called V segments functional above 56.7% productive rearrangements and segregating when the between-donor standard deviation exceeded 5%. A statistical classification framework was built for diagnosing cytomegalovirus status from the catalog of TCR beta chain sequences. A later analysis assigned V and J genes by comparing TCR nucleotide sequences with IMGT/GENE-DB human TR gene sequences. Using the TCRdist pipeline, a later analysis assigned CDR3 sequences along with most-parsimonious VDJ recombination scenarios. In a later analysis, every TCR beta chain was defined by the combination of its CDR3 amino acid sequence and its V-gene family, and reads without a unique V-gene family were dropped. As a way to deal with suspected cross-contamination and a sequencing artifact, a later analysis dropped 450 to 700 nucleotide sequences that were highly shared and had low generation probability. In a later analysis, a clonal expansion index for each public chain was calculated from normalized within-repertoire ranks of inferred template counts. A later analysis computed generation probabilities with a VDJ recombination model fitted to out-of-frame rearrangements, and checked the results against IGoR. A later analysis scored TCR-TCR, TCR-HLA and TCR-CMV co-occurrence with hypergeometric tests, applying a repertoire-size bias correction to TCR pairs. False discovery rates were estimated in a later analysis by permuting HLA or CMV assignments 20 times. In a later analysis, co-occurring TCRs were grouped with DBSCAN, and TCRdist sequence similarity was added when clustering was performed within HLA-allele-positive subsets. For co-occurrence clustering, repertoires with fewer than 30,000 or more than 120,000 public chains were excluded, along with five or six repertoires with anomalous nucleotide sharing. TCRdb took over this immuneACCESS table, retaining in-frame rearrangements with V and J assigned. Such tables are incomplete; in checked studies, under half of the missing clones stem from an unresolved V gene, and the remainder is unexplained. V and J calls and clone size are as listed in that table; D and trimming were resolved from the DNA. Within this sample are roughly 230,000 clones, with about 93% of them counted one time only. Roughly 1.5% of the sample is taken by the ten largest.

The sample comes from a study of cytomegalovirus exposure and HLA in healthy donors (dated by TCRdb to 2016 to 2017). Broadly, across the study: An earlier analysis of some 550 of the donors reported 250 to 300 Gb of sequence data and approximately 110 million unique TCR beta sequences from 190 million or so T cells. Both class I and class II loci were covered by HLA typing, at four-digit resolution. Along with the roughly 700-subject first cohort, a separate validation cohort of about 110 different subjects was used. On average, about 240,000 unique TCR beta nucleotide sequences were sequenced per donor among a few hundred genotyped donors of the cohort, with roughly 20% of those sequences being non-productive. The study combined high-throughput TCR immunosequencing, statistical association of individual TCRs with disease status, and machine learning to predict cytomegalovirus infection status. Because of strong linkage in the cohort, roughly five DR-DQ haplotypes were treated as single units for association and clustering. In the later analysis, no new phenotypic data were used to find candidate immune exposures; instead, reliance was placed on TCR beta sequences and their occurrence across donors. Typing coverage differed by locus: A, B, C, DRB1 and DQB1 were typed in about 629-630 donors, DQA1 in 522, DPA1 in 600 to 610, and DPB1 in 400 to 480. Every repertoire in the discovery cohort had been generated on one and the same sequencing platform. An early release that covered 500 to 800 HLA-typed donors contained around 300 gigabases of sequencing data and tens of millions of unique TCR sequences. The aim of the study was to test whether cataloging public T cell receptors could identify signatures of past pathogen exposure. The genetic ancestry cluster associated with self-reported Caucasian donors included about 84% of the 300 to 400 genotyped donors. Alongside the repertoire data, information on donor age, sex, ethnicity and CMV serostatus was compiled. In an earlier analysis of more than 550 of the donors, high-throughput TCR beta sequencing was used to judge whether each TCR beta V gene segment behaved as functional or pseudogenic. A later analysis re-analyzed previously published TCR beta repertoires from 666 donors and added high-resolution HLA genotyping to study TCR occurrence patterns. Genome-wide SNP genotypes for about three fifths of the 666 donors were used in a later genetic analysis, which treated that subset as a discovery cohort. The study profiled the T cell repertoires of around 700 subjects by immunosequencing and related them to cytomegalovirus serostatus. Overall study results and their limits: HLA typing was unavailable for some donors at each locus, so association tests used only the typed subset. The only immune exposure information available for the cohort was CMV serostatus. The classifier was reported to diagnose cytomegalovirus status with high specificity and sensitivity in both the original and validation cohorts. This cohort had only TCR beta chains sequenced, and the lack of alpha or paired-chain data limited which features could be detected. A further reported finding was that TCR beta sequences accurately predicted the HLA-A and HLA-B alleles for most subjects in the first cohort. A cluster of highly shared sequence variants was judged likely to be a technical artifact of the sequencing pipeline. Correlated functional status among segregating V segments might be attributable to linkage disequilibrium, but an unknown experimental factor could not be ruled out. A later analysis reported that several top co-occurrence clusters appeared linked to parvovirus B19, influenza, CMV and Epstein-Barr virus. Sequencing depth was assumed to be roughly uniform across donors in the presence/absence analyses, though that assumption may not hold. Strong co-occurrence of HLA alleles, especially DR and DQ, made assigning TCR associations to individual alleles difficult. A later genetic analysis reported fewer N-insertions in productive TCRs among donors in an Asian-associated ancestry cluster than the approximately 670-donor mean. In a later genetic analysis, a missense DCLRE1C variant was associated with V-gene and J-gene trimming of TCR beta chains, and the association was replicated in an independent cohort. In a later analysis, the rate of TCR association differed among HLA loci, with DRB1 alleles having the most associated TCRs and HLA-C alleles having the fewest. The authors suggested that the approach could potentially be generalized to other disease states and immunological phenotypes. In a later analysis, most CMV-associated TCR beta chains were found to appear HLA-restricted, with HLA associations seemingly driven largely by CMV exposure. In an earlier analysis of about 600 of the donors, most TCR beta V segments appeared in productive rearrangements about 90% or about 30% of the time, broadly matching IMGT annotations. Some IMGT-functional V segments, including TRBV6-2 and TRBV6-3, could not be distinguished by the 87-base-pair reads and were therefore excluded. In a later analysis, HLA-associated TCR beta chains showed more clonal expansion and lower generation probabilities than non-associated chains that were equally common. The study listed 150 to 200 TCR beta chains as associated with cytomegalovirus. Across donors, most TCR sequences were observed very rarely, whereas some public TCRs were present in many individuals. A later analysis associated 16,951 TCR beta sequences with specific HLA alleles at a false discovery rate of 0.05. Because counts were too low, seventeen rarely observed V segments, including chromosome 9 orphons, were left out of the earlier analysis of about 500 of the donors. In vitro tests confirmed that a few of the cytomegalovirus-associated TCR beta chains recognize cytomegalovirus antigens.

The cohort consisted of 650 to 700 healthy bone marrow donors. Cohort members were all nominally healthy when sampled, although unrecorded immune exposures were likely present. The donor was CMV seronegative and was included in the group of a few hundred seronegative cohort members. Every donor gave a peripheral blood sample, and the peripheral blood mononuclear cells from that sample were used for TCR beta sequencing. Genomic DNA extraction from the blood cell samples was performed with the Qiagen DNeasy Blood Extraction Kit. Sequences SEHNR (CDR1) and FQNEAQ (CDR2) are obtained from the germline V gene (reference sequence). The CDR3 runs 15 residues from the cysteine to the phenylalanine. Only the CDR3 part of the read is kept: 45 bases, read in frame from the first base. Here V drops 1 base and J drops 5 bases, and the junction holds 7 bases not matched to any gene.

This receptor was identified in a girl aged 2 to 9 in good health and CMV-seronegative. The chain was built from TRBV7-9 and TRBJ2-7; TRBD2 lines up with 8 middle nucleotides. The sample was PBMCs. Read as DNA, the sequence is TGTGCCAGCAGCTTAGGCCCGGGACTAGAGGACGAGCAGTACTTC. It encodes CASSLGPGLEDEQYF.